Only a few counts were recorded for the clone carrying this TCR beta chain. Sequencing was performed with immunoSEQ multiplex PCR; in TCRdb, only in-frame clones are kept and a portion is missing. This table has roughly 17,000 clones, 60% to 80% appearing once. Trimming removed 0 bases at V and 8 bases at J, with 10 bases between. This CDR3 spans 13 amino acids. Germline V gives CDR1 SSHAT, CDR2 FNYEAQ (reference sequence). The data originate from a study of sequential checkpoint blockade in melanoma. The sample's treatment: randomized to nivolumab then ipilimumab (arm A) or the reverse (arm B). The receptor was derived from a human donor with melanoma. V is TRBV7-7 and J is TRBJ1-2, with D unresolved. The source was CD8+ T cells sorted from blood (inferred from file names), collected from a patient given nivolumab and ipilimumab in sequence. The CDR3 bases are TGTGCCAGCAGCTTAGCTTTGGCCCAGGGCTACACCTTC. Its translation is CASSLALAQGYTF.